These 14 T cell receptor beta chains originate from one sample sequenced in a study of OX40 agonist ivuxolimab in advanced cancers. Clones were read by immunoSEQ multiplex PCR, and TCRdb kept only the in-frame ones, dropping some. This repertoire shows fewer than 80,000 clones, 84% found once; its top ten account for 9.8%. The source was CD4+ or CD8+ T cells sorted from blood, collected in a trial of the OX40 agonist ivuxolimab. These receptors originate from an adult with an advanced solid tumor such as melanoma, head and neck, liver or kidney cancer.

CDR3 residues: CASSDVGQGRNGYTF. In DNA form, the CDR3 reads TGTGCCAGCAGCGACGTAGGACAGGGCAGGAATGGCTACACCTTC. The V gene is TRBV7-9, the J gene TRBJ1-2; 8 bases map to TRBD1. CDR1 and CDR2 from the germline V gene are SEHNR and FQNEAQ (reference sequence). The CDR3 loop spans 15 amino acids. Trimming removed 5 bases from V and 6 bases from J; junction bases left unmatched: 11.

The genes are TRBV5-1 and TRBJ2-2; 9 bases align to TRBD1. Trimming at V came to 4 bases and at J to 6 bases, leaving 4 bases not matched to a gene. The CDR3 loop spans 14 amino acids. Germline assignment: CDR1 SGHRS and CDR2 YFSETQ. DNA of the CDR3: TGCGCCAGCAGCCTGAGACAGGGGGCCGGGGAGCTGTTTTTT. Its translation: CASSLRQGAGELFF.

The chain has TRBV5-1 and TRBJ2-3; D is ambiguous. This CDR3 contains 12 residues. Germline V lookup: CDR1 SGHRS, CDR2 YFSETQ. Trimming removed 2 bases at V and 4 bases at J, with 5 bases between. The CDR3 coding sequence is TGCGCCAGCAGCTTCCTGGCAGATACGCAGTATTTT. Translation gives CASSFLADTQYF.

The J gene is TRBJ2-5, the V gene TRBV9, with 7 bases lining up with TRBD2. Germline lookup yields CDR1 SGDLS and CDR2 YYNGEE. V shed 0 bases and J 0 bases; nucleotides not matched to a gene: 2. The CDR3 runs to 15 residues. The CDR3 sequence is CASSVGLADQETQYF. For the CDR3, the DNA is TGTGCCAGCAGCGTAGGTCTAGCGGACCAAGAGACCCAGTACTTC. The variable domain in full, with the rest retrieved from reference TRBV9 and TRBJ2-5, is DSGVTQTPKHLITATGQRVTLRCSPRSGDLSVYWYQQSLDQGLQFLIQYYNGEERAKGNILERFSAQQFPDLHSELNLSSLELGDSALYFCASSVGLADQETQYFGPGTRLLVL.

V and J are TRBV2 and TRBJ1-2; a possible D gene is TRBD1 (5 bases). The V end was cut by 8 bases, the J end by 8 bases, with 21 bases between. This CDR3 region has 14 residues. Germline values: CDR1 SNHLY, CDR2 FYNNEI. The CDR3 DNA reads TGTGCCAGCTCGGGGGACGCGGATTTCGGAGGCTACACCTTC. The encoded protein is CASSGDADFGGYTF.

The chain is built from TRBV7-2 and TRBJ2-3; the D is unclear. The CDR3 loop spans 16 amino acids. The V end was cut by 5 bases, the J end by 3 bases, with 18 bases between. Germline V gene lookup returns CDR1 SGHTA and CDR2 FQGNSA. The CDR3 reads CASSLKFQGPTDTQYF. DNA of the CDR3: TGTGCCAGCAGCCTAAAGTTCCAAGGGCCGACAGATACGCAGTATTTT.

The chain carries TRBV28 and TRBJ1-2; D is ambiguous. The CDR3 totals 16 residues. CDR1 is MDHEN and CDR2 is SYDVKM in the germline V gene. Trimming removed 6 bases from V and 8 bases from J, with 25 bases in between. The CDR3 region has the DNA TGTGCCAGCAGCAACCCCGACAAGACTACCCGTGCGGGCTACACCTTC. Its translation is CASSNPDKTTRAGYTF.

In DNA, the CDR3 is TGTGCCAGCAGCCAAGAGAGGGGAGAGGGTAACTATGGCTACACCTTC. The encoded protein is CASSQERGEGNYGYTF. The chain recombines TRBV7-9 with TRBJ1-2, with a possible D match to TRBD1 (5 bases). This CDR3 contains 16 residues. V was clipped by 5 bases and J by 1 base, with 17 bases between them. Looked up from germline, CDR1 is SEHNR and CDR2 is FQNEAQ (reference sequence).

This chain connects TRBV2 to TRBJ1-1; D call uncertain. From germline, CDR1 is SNHLY and CDR2 FYNNEI. Trimming left V 6 bases short and J 4 bases short, with 12 bases between. This CDR3 contains 13 residues. CDR3 residues: CASRDHSVTEAFF. CDR3 in DNA: TGTGCCAGCAGAGATCACAGCGTCACTGAAGCTTTCTTT.

The V call is TRBV7-2, the J call TRBJ1-2; D ambiguous. The CDR3 contains 11 residues. Germline assignment: CDR1 SGHTA and CDR2 FQGNSA. V lost 4 bases, J lost 7 bases, and 7 bases lay in between. The CDR3 sequence: CASSYDIGYTF. In DNA, the CDR3 is TGTGCCAGCAGCTACGACATTGGCTACACCTTC.

This clone came up a few times. V and J are TRBV2 and TRBJ1-6; D is possibly TRBD1 (5 bases). With 8 bases removed from V and 10 bases from J, the gap between germline ends came to 15 bases. The V gene's germline CDR1 is SNHLY and CDR2 FYNNEI. This CDR3 has 13 amino acids. The chain's CDR3 is CASLSTGGSPLHF. In DNA, the CDR3 is TGTGCCAGCCTTTCTACGGGGGGATCACCCCTCCACTTT.

The chain carries TRBV29-1 and TRBJ2-5; 10 bases line up with TRBD1. The CDR3 covers 16 residues. Trimming removed 3 bases from V and 2 bases from J; junction bases left unmatched: 9. From germline, CDR1 is SQVTM and CDR2 ANQGSEA. The CDR3 here is CSVDTLGGQGQETQYF. The DNA of the CDR3 is TGCAGCGTTGATACGTTAGGGGGACAGGGGCAAGAGACCCAGTACTTC.

The V gene is TRBV7-9, the J gene TRBJ2-3; 11 nucleotides line up with TRBD2. The CDR3 has 15 residues. Trimming cost V 7 bases and J 4 bases; bases outside gene matches: 7. Looked up from germline, CDR1 is SEHNR and CDR2 is FQNEAQ (reference sequence). In DNA, the CDR3 is TGTGCCAGCATGAGGGGTAGCGGGGGGGCAGATACGCAGTATTTT. It codes for CASMRGSGGADTQYF.

This clone came up a few times. The chain has TRBV7-6 and TRBJ2-7; D gene uncertain. The V and J ends lost 5 bases and 6 bases respectively, with 14 bases between them. This CDR3 is 13 amino acids long. Germline lookup yields CDR1 SGHVS and CDR2 FNYEAQ. CDR3 region: CASSDVRSVEQYF. The CDR3 DNA is TGTGCCAGCAGCGACGTTAGATCCGTCGAGCAGTACTTC.